This entry describes one T cell receptor (beta chain). Its cognate antigen is unknown. These data are taken from a study of CD8+ T cells in alopecia areata. Germline lookup yields CDR1 SEHNR and CDR2 FQNEAQ (reference sequence). The CDR3 covers 13 residues. The V end was cut by 3 bases, the J end by 7 bases, with 12 bases between. In each case, RNA was isolated and then reverse transcribed into cDNA as the sequencing template. Only in-frame clones appear in the TCRdb table, and some are missing; sequencing was by immunoSEQ multiplex PCR. The sample consists of around 140,000 clones, around 60% of them appearing once. General study points: Affected scalp, especially in alopecia totalis/universalis, had a higher clonality than normal scalp did.

This material consisted of CD4+ T cells sorted from blood, taken at week 0. This chain connects TRBV7-9 to TRBJ2-5; tentatively, D is TRBD2 (5 bases). This clonotype was sampled from a human donor with alopecia areata. DNA for the CDR3: TGTGCCAGCAGCTTGCGGGCGGAAGGGACCCAGTACTTC. It specifies CASSLRAEGTQYF.